These 15 T cell receptor beta chains came from one sample sequenced in a study of cytomegalovirus exposure and HLA in healthy donors. Profiled with immunoSEQ multiplex PCR; TCRdb holds only in-frame clones, not every one. The table records 95,000 to 150,000 clones, around 94% of them present only once. The sample comprised PBMCs. The source of these receptors is a woman aged 18-30 years in good health and CMV-seronegative.

CDR3 bases: TGCGCCAGCAGTCTGACAGGGAGCACAGATACGCAGTATTTT. As protein: CASSLTGSTDTQYF. This rearrangement joins TRBV5-1 to TRBJ2-3, with TRBD1 matching 7 bases. CDR3 length equals 14 residues. Germline CDR1 reads SGHRS; CDR2 reads YFSETQ. V shed 5 bases and J 0 bases; nucleotides not matched to a gene: 3. Drawing the rest from reference TRBV5-1 and TRBJ2-3, the complete variable domain is KAGVTQTPRYLIKTRGQQVTLSCSPISGHRSVSWYQQTPGQGLQFLFEYFSETQRNKGNFPGRFSGRQFSNSRSEMNVSTLELGDSALYLCASSLTGSTDTQYFGPGTRLTVL.

The rearrangement joins TRBV4-1 to TRBJ1-2; 11 positions agree with TRBD1. The V and J ends lost 2 bases and 0 bases, in that order; junction bases with no gene match: 11. CDR3 size: 19 residues. Germline V gene sequence: CDR1 MGHRA, CDR2 YSYEKL. DNA of the CDR3: TGCGCCAGCAGCCAAACCCCCGGGACAGGGGGTCTTCCTAACTATGGCTACACCTTC. It translates to CASSQTPGTGGLPNYGYTF.

This chain joins TRBV27 and TRBJ2-3; 8 bases are a match to TRBD1. The trim removed 5 bases at V and 2 bases at J, leaving 15 bases unmatched. Germline V gene lookup returns CDR1 MNHEY and CDR2 SMNVEV (reference sequence). This CDR3 is built from 18 residues. The CDR3 region has the DNA TGTGCCAGCAGTCCATTCCCCTACCAGGGGGCTAACACAGATACGCAGTATTTT. As protein: CASSPFPYQGANTDTQYF.

The chain couples TRBV5-1 to TRBJ2-7; 8 bases are shared with TRBD2. The V gene end was trimmed by 2 bases and the J gene end by 5 bases; junction bases not matched to a gene: 12. Germline V gives CDR1 SGHRS, CDR2 YFSETQ. This CDR3 region has 16 residues. The CDR3 reads CASSFFTGTRGNEQYF. The CDR3 region has the DNA TGCGCCAGCAGCTTTTTTACCGGGACTAGGGGGAACGAGCAGTACTTC.

This clone showed up just once. This chain uses TRBV28 with TRBJ1-4, with no clear D. Trimming pared 1 base from V and 0 bases from J, leaving 9 bases between. This CDR3 is built from 16 residues. The germline CDR1 and CDR2 sequences are MDHEN and SYDVKM. The CDR3 spells CASSLSGSATNEKLFF. The CDR3 DNA reads TGTGCCAGCAGTTTATCCGGGTCTGCAACTAATGAAAAACTGTTTTTT.

DNA for the CDR3: TGCGCCAGCTCGTTGGGGGGACAGAGTAGCGATGAGCAGTTCTTC. Protein product: CASSLGGQSSDEQFF. The rearrangement joins TRBV5-1 to TRBJ2-1, with a weak D call TRBD1 (7 bases). CDR3 size: 15 residues. Trimming removed 7 bases at V and 8 bases at J, with 22 bases between. CDR1 is SGHRS and CDR2 is YFSETQ in the germline V gene.

This clone has only one observation. The chain combines TRBV25-1 with TRBJ2-3; tentatively, D is TRBD2 (6 bases). The germline V and J ends were trimmed by 2 bases and 0 bases, with 9 bases remaining between them. Germline CDR1 MGHDK, CDR2 SYGVNS. This CDR3 has 15 amino acids. The CDR3: CASSELATSTDTQYF. In DNA, the CDR3 is TGTGCCAGCAGTGAACTAGCGACTAGCACAGATACGCAGTATTTT.

The chain has TRBV9 and TRBJ2-1, with D unclear. Germline V lookup: CDR1 SGDLS, CDR2 YYNGEE. With 2 bases removed from V and 10 bases from J, the gap between germline ends came to 13 bases. The CDR3 sequence is 13 residues long. The DNA of the CDR3 is TGTGCCAGCAGCGTCGGCCGGAGTCCCGAGCAGTTCTTC. It specifies CASSVGRSPEQFF.

The V gene is TRBV7-2, the J gene TRBJ2-7; 11 bases map to TRBD1. The CDR3 spans 16 residues. After removal of 1 base from V and 4 bases from J, the junction contained 6 bases not matched to a gene. Per the germline V gene, CDR1 is SGHTA and CDR2 is FQGNSA. The CDR3 is CASSLVSGTGGYEQYF. The CDR3 DNA reads as TGTGCCAGCAGCTTAGTTTCCGGGACAGGGGGTTACGAGCAGTACTTC.

V is TRBV27 and J is TRBJ2-7, with 7 nucleotides matching TRBD2. V lost 8 bases and J lost 3; bases outside the gene matches: 7. This CDR3 is built from 13 residues. In germline, CDR1 is MNHEY, CDR2 SMNVEV (reference sequence). The CDR3 protein is CASGRGEDYEQYF. The DNA of the CDR3 is TGTGCCAGCGGCCGGGGGGAAGACTACGAGCAGTACTTC.

The chain carries TRBV28 and TRBJ2-1; 12 bases are shared with TRBD2. With 0 bases clipped from V and 8 bases from J, the junction kept 8 bases outside the gene matches. Germline CDR1 is MDHEN and CDR2 is SYDVKM. The CDR3 contains 17 residues. For the CDR3, the DNA is TGTGCCAGCAGTTTATGGGAACTAGCGGGGGGAGGGGATGAGCAGTTCTTC. As protein: CASSLWELAGGGDEQFF. Together with reference TRBV28 and TRBJ2-1, the CDR3 gives the full variable domain: DVKVTQSSRYLVKRTGEKVFLECVQDMDHENMFWYRQDPGLGLRLIYFSYDVKMKEKGDIPEGYSVSREKKERFSLILESASTNQTSMYLCASSLWELAGGGDEQFFGPGTRLTVL.

V gene TRBV19 combines with J gene TRBJ2-6; D is undetermined. The CDR3 is made up of 14 amino acids. Between the trimmed V and J ends, which lost 8 bases and 0 bases, there was a span of 8 bases. Germline CDR1 and CDR2: LNHDA and SQIVND (reference sequence). CDR3 sequence (DNA): TGTGCCAGTCAGATGATCTCTGGGGCCAACGTCCTGACTTTC. Residues: CASQMISGANVLTF.

This sequence joins TRBV6-1 and TRBJ2-1; D may be TRBD2 (5 bases). CDR3 length: 16 amino acids. Trimming removed 2 bases from V and 2 bases from J, with 13 bases in between. Germline-derived CDR1 and CDR2 are MNHNS and SASEGT. The CDR3 sequence: CASSERGLAAYNEQFF. DNA for the CDR3: TGTGCCAGCAGTGAACGAGGGCTAGCAGCCTACAATGAGCAGTTCTTC.

This chain joins TRBV19 and TRBJ2-1; TRBD1 agrees at 8 bases. Germline-derived CDR1 and CDR2 are LNHDA and SQIVND (reference sequence). The CDR3 length is 13 residues. V lost 5 bases to trimming and J lost 7 bases; unmatched junction nucleotides: 4. CDR3 coding DNA: TGTGCCAGTAGTGTGGGACAGGCAAATGAGCAGTTCTTC. It is translated as CASSVGQANEQFF.

V usage is TRBV5-4 and J usage is TRBJ2-2; 8 bases agree with TRBD2. The CDR3 extends over 15 amino acids. The trim removed 4 bases at V and 3 bases at J, leaving 5 bases unmatched. Germline V lookup: CDR1 SGHNT, CDR2 YYREEE (reference sequence). DNA of the CDR3: TGTGCCAGCAGCCAGGGAGCGGGGGACACCGGGGAGCTGTTTTTT. Its translation is CASSQGAGDTGELFF.